This T cell receptor (beta chain) is from a study of patients and donors after allogeneic stem cell transplantation (dated by TCRdb to 2019 to 2021). On this clonotype: No antigen is known for it. No base qualities exist here, and no much larger clone lies one base off it.

The library was produced with RT-PCR. Data came from a NextSeq 550. TCRdb reran the public reads through fastp at Q25 and MiXCR, keeping productive beta chains. Merged by CDR3 protein, the rows form single entries marked with the most common genes and DNA. The table for this sample lists about 960,000 distinct CDR3 sequences; roughly 18% of them were counted only once. The ten largest clones take up roughly 6% of the sample. Trimming removed 8 bases from V and 9 bases from J, leaving 14 bases between the germline ends. The germline V gene gives CDR1 as SNHLY and CDR2 as FYNNEI. Reading from cysteine to phenylalanine, the CDR3 counts 12 amino acids. The read is trimmed to its CDR3 DNA, 36 bases read in frame from base 1.

Sequencing used blood, either unsorted or a sorted T cell fraction (not recorded which). This receptor chain uses TRBV2 and TRBJ2-1; the D region possibly corresponds to TRBD1 (6 bases align). The sequence was collected from a human donor who was either an allogeneic HSCT recipient or a stem cell or donor lymphocyte infusion donor (not recorded which). It is not recorded whose cells these are; they may come from a transplant donor. The sequence in DNA is TGTGCCAGCGCCCTCCAAGGGGGTGAGCAGTTCTTC. Translated, this gives CASALQGGEQFF.